Sequencing of this TCR beta chain was carried out in a study of low-dose radiotherapy and immunotherapy resistance in tumors. Time point specified: before trial treatment. The CDR3 is 13 residues long. V dropped 0 bases and J dropped 6 bases, with 8 bases sitting between them. Germline-derived CDR1 and CDR2 are MRHNA and SNTAGT. First-strand cDNA relied on TRAV- and TRBV-specific primers spanning alpha and beta chains. Over roughly 19 PCR cycles, TCRs were amplified from a constant-region primer and V-primer adapter. TCRdb analysed the reads with MiXCR anew, one entry per CDR3 protein. The sample lists more than 85,000 distinct CDR3 sequences; roughly a tenth were seen once. Many counts were recorded for this clonotype.

This TCR derives from a male donor with prostate cancer. The V call is TRBV6-4, the J call TRBJ1-1; TRBD1 is a possible D gene (5 bases). Specimen: PBMCs, collected before treatment. The CDR3 region has the DNA TGTGCCAGCAGTGACTCCCGGGGGGCTGAAGCTTTCTTT. It specifies CASSDSRGAEAFF.